The present TCR beta chain was sequenced within a study of blood T cell repertoires in COVID-19. Across the study: Samples representing acute and convalescent COVID-19 were sourced from the United States, Italy and Spain. Nucleic acid was either cDNA or gDNA, and it came from T cells, B-cell-depleted T cells, or PBMCs.

In the original processing: Amplification with reference gene primers provided the estimates of nucleated cell counts. Here immunoSEQ multiplex PCR was the method, and the copy in TCRdb shows in-frame clones only, minus some. Clone size and the V and J calls come from that table; the DNA yielded D and trimming. The sample carries roughly 230,000 clones, roughly 80% recorded once. J gave up 4 bases and V 7 bases, and 5 bases lay outside the gene matches. Germline CDR1 is SGHRS and CDR2 is YFSETQ. This CDR3 region has 13 residues. Specimen: peripheral blood. The chain joins TRBV5-1 to TRBJ2-5; TRBD1 aligns across 9 bases. This sequence was found in a man over 45 with active or convalescent COVID-19. The CDR3, as DNA: TGCGCCAGCGGGACAGGGTCTACAGAGACCCAGTACTTC. This translates into CASGTGSTETQYF. The full variable domain, in which reference TRBV5-1 and TRBJ2-5 provide the parts outside the CDR3, is KAGVTQTPRYLIKTRGQQVTLSCSPISGHRSVSWYQQTPGQGLQFLFEYFSETQRNKGNFPGRFSGRQFSNSRSEMNVSTLELGDSALYLCASGTGSTETQYFGPGTRLLVL.